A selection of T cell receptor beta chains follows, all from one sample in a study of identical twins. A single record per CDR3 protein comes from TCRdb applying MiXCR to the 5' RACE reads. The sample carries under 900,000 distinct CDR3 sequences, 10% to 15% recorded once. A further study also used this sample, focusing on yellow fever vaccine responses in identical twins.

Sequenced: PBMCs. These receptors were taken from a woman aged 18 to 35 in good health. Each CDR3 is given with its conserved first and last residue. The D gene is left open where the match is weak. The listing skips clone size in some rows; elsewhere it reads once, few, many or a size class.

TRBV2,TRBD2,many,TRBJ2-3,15,TGTGCCAGCAGTGACTTAGCGGGAGGCACAGATACGCAGTATTTT,CASSDLAGGTDTQYF
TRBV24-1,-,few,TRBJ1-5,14,TGTGCCACCAGTGATACAGGGTTGTATCAGCCCCAGCATTTT,CATSDTGLYQPQHF
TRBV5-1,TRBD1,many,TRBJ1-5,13,TGCGCCAGCAGCTGGACAGGGAATCAGCCCCAGCATTTT,CASSWTGNQPQHF
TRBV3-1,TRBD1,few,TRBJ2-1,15,TGTGCCAGCAGTCGCCTCGGGACAGGGGCCAATGAGCAGTTCTTC,CASSRLGTGANEQFF
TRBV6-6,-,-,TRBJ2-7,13,TGTGCCAGCTCCCCTGGGGGGATGGAAGAGCAGTACTTC,CASSPGGMEEQYF
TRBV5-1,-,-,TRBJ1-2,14,TGCGCCAGCAGCTTGGTGGTGGGCGCCCAGGGCTACACCTTC,CASSLVVGAQGYTF
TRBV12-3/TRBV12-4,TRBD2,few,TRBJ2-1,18,TGTGCCAGCAGCCCACCCCCCGGACTAGCGCATTCCTACAATGAGCAGTTCTTC,CASSPPPGLAHSYNEQFF
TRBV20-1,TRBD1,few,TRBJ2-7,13,TGCAGTGCTAGAACGGACAGGGACTACGAGCAGTACTTC,CSARTDRDYEQYF
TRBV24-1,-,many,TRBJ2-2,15,TGTGCCACCAGTGAGTTGGACCCCCCGGGCGGGGAGCTGTTTTTT,CATSELDPPGGELFF
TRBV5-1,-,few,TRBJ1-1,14,TGCGCCAGCAGCTTACTAATGATGAACACTGAAGCTTTCTTT,CASSLLMMNTEAFF
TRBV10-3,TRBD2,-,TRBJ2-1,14,TGTGCCATCAGCCCCGTGGGGGGGTCCAATGAGCAGTTCTTC,CAISPVGGSNEQFF
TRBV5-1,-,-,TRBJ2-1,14,TGCGCCAGCAGCTTGGAACCCGCGTACAATGAGCAGTTCTTC,CASSLEPAYNEQFF
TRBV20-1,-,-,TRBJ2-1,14,TGCAGTGCTAGTCCGGGGAACGAGGGAGGAGAGCAGTTCTTC,CSASPGNEGGEQFF
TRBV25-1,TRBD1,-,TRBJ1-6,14,TGTGCCAGCAGCTCCGGGACAGCTTATTCACCCCTCCACTTT,CASSSGTAYSPLHF
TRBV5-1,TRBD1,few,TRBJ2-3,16,TGCGCCAGCAGCCTGGAGACAGGGGGCAACACAGATACGCAGTATTTT,CASSLETGGNTDTQYF
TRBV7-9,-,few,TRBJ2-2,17,TGTGCCAGCAGCTGGCGCCTCGGAGTGGAGGACACCGGGGAGCTGTTTTTT,CASSWRLGVEDTGELFF